This TCR beta chain stems from a study of T cells in localized non-small cell lung cancer. Study results and limitations: In adjacent lung appeared a median about 57 of the top 100 tumor clones.

In the case of this clone: Its specificity is not known.

The germline V and J ends were trimmed by 0 bases and 4 bases, with 11 bases remaining between them. Per germline, CDR1 SGHTA and CDR2 FQGTGA. The CDR3 spans 15 residues. Measured with immunoSEQ multiplex PCR; TCRdb has only the in-frame clones, and not every one. Among 5,500 to 7,500 clones listed, roughly 87% were seen once. This chain uses TRBV7-3 with TRBJ2-3; D may be TRBD1 or TRBD2 (6 bases each). The clonotype was recovered from a male donor aged 60 or over with stage I lung adenocarcinoma. Material: peripheral blood, obtained before any cancer treatment. CDR3 loop: CASSLTGGGSDTQYF. The CDR3 DNA follows: TGTGCCAGCAGCTTAACTGGAGGGGGATCAGATACGCAGTATTTT.